The sequence of this T cell receptor (beta chain) was determined in a study of blood T cell repertoires in COVID-19. The cohort comprised adults aged about 18 to 90 years residing in approximately 25 US areas. Clinical history reported by participants formed the basis on which cohorts were assigned. Method: immunoSEQ multiplex PCR; TCRdb's copy keeps in-frame clones and lacks some. Among roughly 280,000 clones, approximately 90% were seen once, and the ten largest hold approximately 4%. V was trimmed by 5 bases and J by 0 bases, leaving 13 bases between them. Germline V CDR1 and CDR2: MNHEY, SMNVEV (reference sequence). The CDR3 extends over 15 amino acids.

The specimen sequenced was PBMCs or T cells enriched from blood (not recorded which). This chain joins TRBV27 and TRBJ1-1; perhaps TRBD1 as D (5 bases). The sequence derives from a young woman with acute COVID-19. For the CDR3, the DNA is TGTGCCAGCAGTCCCCAACAGGATGTGAACACTGAAGCTTTCTTT. Residues: CASSPQQDVNTEAFF.